The 21 T cell receptor beta chains below all came from one sample that was sequenced in a study of blood T cell repertoires in COVID-19. Some clones are missing from TCRdb's copy, which holds only in-frame ones; the method was immunoSEQ multiplex PCR. The table records about 270,000 clones, roughly nine tenths of them present only once. Sample: PBMCs or T cells enriched from blood (not recorded which). The receptor source for this set is a woman aged 18-29 years who had recovered from COVID-19.

The gene calls are TRBV5-3 and TRBJ2-2; TRBD1 aligns across 8 bases. TRBV5-3 is treated as an ORF (open reading frame) with a function not yet certain. J lost 5 bases, V lost 4 bases, and 10 bases had no gene match. The CDR3 totals 16 residues. For the CDR3, the DNA is TGTGCCAGAAGCGTCAATCCAGGGGGCGAAACCGGGGAGCTGTTTTTT. This sequence encodes CARSVNPGGETGELFF.

The chain joins TRBV28 to TRBJ1-4, with D perhaps matching TRBD1 (5 bases). CDR3 length equals 15 residues. Trimming removed 7 bases at V and 8 bases at J, with 20 bases between. The germline gives CDR1 MDHEN, CDR2 SYDVKM. The DNA of the CDR3 is TGTGCCAGCACCCTCGGGGGGATGAGGTACGAAAAACTGTTTTTT. It is translated as CASTLGGMRYEKLFF.

This sequence joins TRBV3-1 (or the pseudogene TRBV3-2) and TRBJ1-3; a possible D gene is TRBD1 (6 bases). The V gene's germline CDR1 is LGHDT and CDR2 YNNKEL (reference sequence). CDR3 length: 17 residues. The V end lost 9 bases, the J end lost 2 bases, and 23 bases lay between the germline ends. The CDR3 loop reads CASRGRGGLEPGNTIYF. CDR3 nucleotides: TGTGCCAGTCGCGGAAGGGGGGGCTTGGAACCTGGAAACACCATATATTTT.

The rearrangement joins TRBV2 to TRBJ1-2; 7 positions agree with TRBD1. Trimming removed 6 bases from V and 3 bases from J; junction bases left unmatched: 4. The CDR3 has 13 residues. CDR1 SNHLY and CDR2 FYNNEI come from the germline V gene. CDR3 residues: CASSRDSYYGYTF. CDR3 nucleotides: TGTGCCAGCAGCCGGGACAGCTACTATGGCTACACCTTC. The full variable domain, its missing parts supplied by reference TRBV2 and TRBJ1-2, is EPEVTQTPSHQVTQMGQEVILRCVPISNHLYFYWYRQILGQKVEFLVSFYNNEISEKSEIFDDQFSVERPDGSNFTLKIRSTKLEDSAMYFCASSRDSYYGYTFGSGTRLTVV.

The chain uses TRBV20-1 and TRBJ2-3, with D perhaps TRBD2 (5 bases). The germline CDR1 and CDR2 sequences are DFQATT and SNEGSKA (reference sequence). The V end was cut by 3 bases, the J end by 1 base, with 14 bases between. This CDR3 region has 15 residues. The CDR3 loop reads CSASSRGFGTDTQYF. Here the CDR3 DNA reads TGCAGTGCTAGTTCTCGGGGTTTCGGCACAGATACGCAGTATTTT.

The chain has TRBV6-6 and TRBJ2-7; D gene uncertain. V dropped 2 bases and J dropped 3 bases, with 8 bases sitting between them. CDR1 is MNHNY and CDR2 is SVGAGI in the germline V gene (reference sequence). This CDR3 contains 13 residues. The CDR3 DNA is TGTGCCAGCAGTTACGCGATGATCTACGAGCAGTACTTC. Translated, it gives CASSYAMIYEQYF.

The chain couples TRBV19 to TRBJ2-7; tentatively, D is TRBD2 (6 bases). Germline values: CDR1 LNHDA, CDR2 SQIVND (reference sequence). The CDR3 length is 15 residues. Deletions cut 7 bases from V and 3 bases from J, with 19 bases between. CDR3 region: CASKEGRALNYEQYF. CDR3 nucleotide sequence: TGTGCCAGTAAGGAGGGACGGGCCTTGAACTACGAGCAGTACTTC.

This chain uses TRBV5-6 with TRBJ2-2; TRBD1 aligns across 9 bases. Germline V CDR1 and CDR2: SGHDT, YYEEEE. The CDR3 runs 15 residues. The V gene end was trimmed by 4 bases and the J gene end by 8 bases; junction bases not matched to a gene: 9. The CDR3 protein is CASSPVQGAAGELFF. CDR3 coding DNA: TGTGCCAGCAGCCCGGTACAGGGGGCAGCGGGGGAGCTGTTTTTT.

The chain has TRBV6-6 and TRBJ1-3; 7 positions agree with TRBD1. CDR3 length: 14 amino acids. Germline V gene lookup returns CDR1 MNHNY and CDR2 SVGAGI (reference sequence). V dropped 6 bases and J dropped 2; count of bases not matched to a gene: 4. CDR3 sequence (DNA): TGTGCCAGCAGCCCTGACAGGGCTGGAAACACCATATATTTT. Its translation: CASSPDRAGNTIYF.

This chain connects TRBV4-3 to TRBJ1-1; TRBD1 matches 9 bases. Germline V lookup: CDR1 LGHNA, CDR2 YSLEER. Trimming removed 0 bases from V and 5 bases from J; junction bases left unmatched: 4. The CDR3 runs to 15 residues. CDR3 sequence: CASSQDYRGLTEAFF. CDR3 nucleotide sequence: TGCGCCAGCAGCCAAGATTACAGGGGGCTGACTGAAGCTTTCTTT.

This chain uses TRBV7-9 with TRBJ2-2, with D possibly matching TRBD2 (5 bases). Germline V gene sequence: CDR1 SEHNR, CDR2 FQNEAQ (reference sequence). Deletions cut 5 bases from V and 6 bases from J, with 7 bases between. The CDR3 consists of 12 residues. The CDR3 spells CASSRRAGELFF. The CDR3 coding sequence is TGTGCCAGCAGCCGGCGGGCCGGGGAGCTGTTTTTT.

The chain has TRBV7-2 and TRBJ1-2, with TRBD1 matching over 7 bases. Looked up from germline, CDR1 is SGHTA and CDR2 is FQGNSA. V was pared by 0 bases and J by 2 bases, with 3 bases of the junction left unmatched. There are 15 residues in the CDR3. The CDR3 DNA sequence: TGTGCCAGCAGCTTAGCACCGACAGGGAACTATGGCTACACCTTC. This encodes CASSLAPTGNYGYTF.

This rearrangement joins TRBV28 to TRBJ1-2, with 7 nucleotides matching TRBD1. With V trimmed by 5 bases and J by 4 bases, 4 bases remained unmatched. The CDR3 contains 13 residues. The germline CDR1 and CDR2 sequences are MDHEN and SYDVKM. The CDR3 loop is CASSPGQPYGYTF. DNA for the CDR3: TGTGCCAGCAGTCCGGGACAGCCCTATGGCTACACCTTC.

This clone showed up just once. This chain joins TRBV9 and TRBJ1-2; D is perhaps TRBD1 (6 bases). This CDR3 is 15 amino acids long. CDR1 SGDLS and CDR2 YYNGEE come from the germline V gene. Trimming took off 0 bases at V and 0 bases at J, with 9 bases between the two ends. DNA for the CDR3: TGTGCCAGCAGCGTAGAGACAGGCCCTAACTATGGCTACACCTTC. This gives the protein CASSVETGPNYGYTF.

V usage is TRBV11-3 and J usage is TRBJ2-2; the match to TRBD2 covers 10 bases. The V gene end was trimmed by 10 bases and the J gene end by 0 bases; junction bases not matched to a gene: 17. The germline V gene encodes CDR1 SGHNT and CDR2 YENEEA. This CDR3 has 19 amino acids. The CDR3 DNA reads as TGTGCCACCGAACACCACTGGTCTAGCGGGGGTGCGAACACCGGGGAGCTGTTTTTT. Translating it yields CATEHHWSSGGANTGELFF.

The V call is TRBV30, the J call TRBJ1-1; D is unclear. The germline V gene encodes CDR1 GTSNPN and CDR2 SVGIG (reference sequence). CDR3 length: 12 amino acids. The V gene lost 1 base and the J gene lost 3 bases, with 6 bases spanning the gap. CDR3 loop: CAWSGAYTEAFF. The CDR3 region has the DNA TGTGCCTGGAGTGGGGCGTACACTGAAGCTTTCTTT.

The J gene is TRBJ2-3, the V gene TRBV9; no firm D call. This CDR3 has 15 amino acids. In germline, CDR1 is SGDLS, CDR2 YYNGEE. The V end was cut by 0 bases, the J end by 2 bases, with 10 bases between. The CDR3 loop reads CASSVAGFHTDTQYF. In DNA form, the CDR3 reads TGTGCCAGCAGCGTAGCTGGCTTCCACACAGATACGCAGTATTTT.

The chain uses TRBV28 and TRBJ1-5; 8 bases are shared with TRBD1. The CDR3 runs to 15 residues. Germline CDR1 and CDR2: MDHEN and SYDVKM. The trim removed 3 bases at V and 6 bases at J, leaving 7 bases unmatched. The CDR3 nucleotides read TGTGCCAGCAGTTTGATCCGAGACAGGGGTCAGCCCCAGCATTTT. Protein product: CASSLIRDRGQPQHF.

V gene TRBV12-3 or TRBV12-4 combines with J gene TRBJ2-2; D remains unclear. The CDR3 is made up of 12 amino acids. V lost 2 bases, J lost 7 bases, and 5 bases lay in between. The CDR3 loop is CASSLTVGELFF. CDR3 coding DNA: TGTGCCAGCAGTTTAACGGTCGGGGAGCTGTTTTTT.

The V call is TRBV15, the J call TRBJ2-1, with D tentatively TRBD2 (6 bases). Germline assignment: CDR1 LNHNV and CDR2 YYDKDF (reference sequence). The length of the CDR3 is 18 residues. The V and J ends lost 1 base and 7 bases respectively, with 23 bases between them. The CDR3 spells CATSRAAGWVDSTNEQFF. The CDR3 bases are TGTGCCACCAGCAGAGCGGCGGGGTGGGTAGATAGCACTAATGAGCAGTTCTTC.

The chain has TRBV27 and TRBJ1-5, with D uncertain. Deletions cut 3 bases from V and 2 bases from J, with 5 bases between. Germline CDR1 is MNHEY and CDR2 is SMNVEV (reference sequence). The CDR3 length is 13 residues. The CDR3 DNA sequence: TGTGCCAGCAGTTTGCTAGGCAATCAGCCCCAGCATTTT. Translated: CASSLLGNQPQHF.